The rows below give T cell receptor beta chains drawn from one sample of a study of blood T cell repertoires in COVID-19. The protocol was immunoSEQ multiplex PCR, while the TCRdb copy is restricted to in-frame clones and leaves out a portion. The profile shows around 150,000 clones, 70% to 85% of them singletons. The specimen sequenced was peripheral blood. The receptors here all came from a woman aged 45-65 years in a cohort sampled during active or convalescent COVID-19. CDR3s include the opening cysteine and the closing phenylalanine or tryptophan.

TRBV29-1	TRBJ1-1	CSVGGGNTEAFF
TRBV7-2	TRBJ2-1	CASASGGTLSYNEQFF
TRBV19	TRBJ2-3	CASSTPNAISGGLQTSPDTQYF
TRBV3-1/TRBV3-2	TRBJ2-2	CASSQGFGSISGTGHINTGELFF
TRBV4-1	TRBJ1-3	CASSRAGTGGNTIYF
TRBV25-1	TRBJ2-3	CASSPPDRGLSDTQYF
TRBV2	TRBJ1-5	CASSAQGQPQHF
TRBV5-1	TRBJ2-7	CASSQAGTSSYEQYF
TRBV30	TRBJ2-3	CAWSVSPGAGADTQYF
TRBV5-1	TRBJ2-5	CASSLSSGGPFGTQYF
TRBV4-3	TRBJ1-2	CASSQDRVLHGYTF
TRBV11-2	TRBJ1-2	CASSLDRGGYTF
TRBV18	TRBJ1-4	CASSLTGGTNEKLFF
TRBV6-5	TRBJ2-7	CASSYYPSGVTHEQYF
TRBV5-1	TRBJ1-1	CASSLGGGVNTEAFF
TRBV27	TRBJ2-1	CASSNPASGKGNEQFF